Only one count was recorded for the clone carrying this TCR beta chain. Its specificity is unknown. The CDR3 runs 13 residues. V was clipped by 6 bases and J by 2 bases, with 10 bases between them. Repertoires were generated with immunoSEQ multiplex PCR, while TCRdb's copy carries only in-frame clones and drops some. The sample holds 170,000 or so clones, about nine tenths seen once. The sample belongs to a study of T cell responses to AZD1222 COVID-19 vaccine. In the study overall: Second doses that came at about 4 or about 12 weeks were put together. Study-level results: Of the AZD1222 recipients, only 5 to 7 were seropositive at baseline. It should be noted that donors were predominantly white British and more often female, and clonal diversity was possibly underestimated. The study reported that nearly half of spike-specific TCRs target unmutated variant regions.

The sequence was obtained from an adult in good health. This chain uses TRBV12-3 or TRBV12-4 with TRBJ1-2, with D possibly matching TRBD1 (6 bases). The sample here was peripheral blood, taken on day 0 of AZD1222 vaccination. The CDR3 coding sequence is TGTGCCAGCAGCCGAGGACAGAACTATGGCTACACCTTC. Amino acid sequence: CASSRGQNYGYTF.